This TCR beta chain was recovered during a study of CD8 T cells in Susac syndrome. Study-wide results and caveats: The study recognized that the number of individuals in its TCR sequencing and HLA analysis was relatively small.

Germline V gene sequence: CDR1 MDHEN, CDR2 SYDVKM. The CDR3 totals 13 residues. Trimming pared 10 bases from V and 0 bases from J, leaving 10 bases between. Reverse transcription of roughly 0.45 to 1 ug RNA was performed with random hexamers. TCRdb analysed the immunoSEQ multiplex PCR reads with MiXCR anew, one entry per CDR3 protein. The data contain 160,000 or so distinct CDR3 sequences, roughly 96% of them singletons. TCR beta sequences were obtained from blood CD8+ and CD4+ T cells. As to this clonotype: The target antigen is unknown.

V and J are TRBV28 and TRBJ1-5; unclear D gene. This TCR was recovered from a human donor with multiple sclerosis. Sample: CD8+ T cells from PBMCs. The CDR3: CATRYYSNQPQHF. Here the CDR3 DNA reads TGTGCCACCAGGTACTATAGCAATCAGCCCCAGCATTTT.